The 13 T cell receptor beta chains below come from one sample, sequenced in a study of beta chain features in type 1 diabetes. The isolated RNA, all of it, was reverse transcribed, so expressed TCRB transcripts were what got sequenced. This table comes from immunoSEQ multiplex PCR, and its TCRdb copy is limited to in-frame clones, with some not included. The data hold 430,000 or so clones, with approximately 10% observed a single time. Sequencing was done on a sample of naive CD4+ T cells from blood. Receptors originate from a woman aged 18-30 years in good health.

This clone was observed a few times. Mismatch with germline at one junction end may stem from a read error. The V and J genes are TRBV30 and TRBJ1-3, with D unclear. This CDR3 comprises 13 residues. Germline V gene lookup returns CDR1 GTSNPN and CDR2 SVGIG (reference sequence). CDR3 sequence: CDWSVTFGNTIYF. The CDR3 nucleotides are TGTGACTGGAGTGTAACGTTTGGAAACACCATATATTTT.

The genes are TRBV4-2 and TRBJ2-2; 8 positions agree with TRBD2. Looked up from germline, CDR1 is LGHNA and CDR2 is YNFKEQ. The CDR3 is made up of 17 amino acids. V shed 4 bases, J shed 1 base, and the junction held 8 bases outside the gene matches. The DNA for the CDR3 is TGTGCCAGCAGCCGAATTACTAGCGGTTTGAACACCGGGGAGCTGTTTTTT. Translation: CASSRITSGLNTGELFF.

V usage is TRBV30 and J usage is TRBJ2-1; D is perhaps TRBD1 (6 bases). The germline V gene encodes CDR1 GTSNPN and CDR2 SVGIG (reference sequence). V was shortened by 1 base and J by 4 bases, with 8 bases between the two germline ends. The CDR3 consists of 13 residues. This chain's CDR3 is CAWSADRYNEQFF. CDR3 nucleotide sequence: TGTGCCTGGAGTGCGGACAGATACAATGAGCAGTTCTTC.

This chain connects TRBV4-2 to TRBJ2-1; 11 positions match TRBD2. The germline CDR1 and CDR2 sequences are LGHNA and YNFKEQ. This CDR3 spans 16 amino acids. V gave up 1 base and J gave up 6 bases; unmatched junction bases: 5. The CDR3 DNA follows: TGTGCCAGCAGCCAAGTAACCGGGACTAGCGGCAATGAGCAGTTCTTC. It translates to CASSQVTGTSGNEQFF.

J is TRBJ2-1 and V is TRBV11-3; 7 positions match TRBD2. Germline-derived CDR1 and CDR2 are SGHNT and YENEEA. The CDR3 runs 18 residues. V gave up 0 bases and J gave up 0 bases; unmatched junction bases: 8. The CDR3 region has the DNA TGTGCCAGCAGCTTAGACTGGGGAGCGGGAAGCTCCTACAATGAGCAGTTCTTC. It is translated as CASSLDWGAGSSYNEQFF.

This clone has just a few counts. The J gene is TRBJ2-4, the V gene TRBV27; 10 bases align to TRBD2. Germline V lookup: CDR1 MNHEY, CDR2 SMNVEV (reference sequence). With V trimmed by 5 bases and J by 1 base, 11 bases remained unmatched. The CDR3 runs 18 residues. The CDR3 bases are TGTGCCAGCAGTCCCAATGAGCGGGAGGGGGTGGCCAAAAACATTCAGTACTTC. Amino acids: CASSPNEREGVAKNIQYF.

The chain carries TRBV7-9 and TRBJ1-4; D is ambiguous. Germline CDR1 SEHNR, CDR2 FQNEAQ (reference sequence). With 4 bases removed from V and 0 bases from J, the gap between germline ends came to 12 bases. The CDR3 is 16 residues long. The CDR3 region is CASSSYHGATNEKLFF. CDR3 DNA sequence: TGTGCCAGCAGCTCATACCACGGAGCAACTAATGAAAAACTGTTTTTT.

The DNA for the CDR3 is TGTGCCAGCAGCGTAGATCCGGCAGGGAGCTCCTACAATGAGCAGTTCTTC. This codes for CASSVDPAGSSYNEQFF. The V call is TRBV9, the J call TRBJ2-1, with D possibly being TRBD1 or TRBD2 (5 bases each). This CDR3 is built from 17 residues. The V end was cut by 0 bases, the J end by 0 bases, with 13 bases between. The germline CDR1 and CDR2 sequences are SGDLS and YYNGEE.

In its sample, this clone was seen a few times. The chain couples TRBV14 to TRBJ2-5; D gene unclear. Germline V gene data show CDR1 as SGHDN and CDR2 as FVKESK. V was clipped by 4 bases and J by 6 bases, with 18 bases between them. The CDR3 length is 15 residues. CDR3 sequence: CASSPDTRLGKTQYF. The CDR3 DNA sequence: TGTGCCAGCAGCCCCGACACGAGGTTAGGAAAGACCCAGTACTTC.

This clone was picked up a small number of times. This chain joins TRBV14 and TRBJ2-3; D not resolved. Germline V gene data show CDR1 as SGHDN and CDR2 as FVKESK. V shed 1 base and J shed 0 bases, with 11 bases lying between them. The CDR3 consists of 16 residues. CDR3: CASSQVKAFSTDTQYF. For the CDR3, the DNA is TGTGCCAGCAGCCAAGTAAAAGCCTTTAGCACAGATACGCAGTATTTT.

The V call is TRBV6-6, the J call TRBJ2-6, with D unresolved. The CDR3 has 12 residues. Trimming removed 5 bases from V and 4 bases from J, with 3 bases in between. Germline loops: CDR1 MNHNY, CDR2 SVGAGI (reference sequence). This chain's CDR3 is CASSPGANVLTF. CDR3 sequence (DNA): TGTGCCAGCAGTCCGGGGGCCAACGTCCTGACTTTC.

This clone was counted between two and nine times. The chain links TRBV28 to TRBJ2-1, with D hard to call. In germline, CDR1 is MDHEN, CDR2 SYDVKM. V was trimmed by 5 bases and J by 7 bases, leaving 9 bases between them. This CDR3 comprises 12 residues. This chain's CDR3 is CASSQLVNEQFF. The CDR3 DNA reads TGTGCCAGCAGTCAGCTGGTGAATGAGCAGTTCTTC.

Only a few counts were recorded for this clone. The rearrangement links TRBV18 to TRBJ2-3; D uncertain. The CDR3 runs 17 residues. Per germline, CDR1 KGHSH and CDR2 LQKENI. V was pared by 0 bases and J by 4 bases, with 17 bases between. The DNA of the CDR3 is TGTGCCAGCTCACCACCGTTAGGTGGCATTGGTGCAGATACGCAGTATTTT. As protein: CASSPPLGGIGADTQYF. Filled out from reference TRBV18 and TRBJ2-3, the complete variable domain reads NAGVMQNPRHLVRRRGQEARLRCSPMKGHSHVYWYRQLPEEGLKFMVYLQKENIIDESGMPKERFSAEFPKEGPSILRIQQVVRGDSAAYFCASSPPLGGIGADTQYFGPGTRLTVL.